These 5 T cell receptor beta chains were all obtained from the same sample, sequenced in a study of cytomegalovirus exposure and HLA in healthy donors. The PCR made use of 60 Vbeta and 13 Jbeta primers. Clones were sequenced by immunoSEQ multiplex PCR, and TCRdb holds only the in-frame ones, with some missing. Among some 150,000 clones, less than 85% were seen once, and the ten largest hold around 4%. The material sequenced was PBMCs. These receptors all come from a man aged 35-49 years in good health and CMV-seronegative.

The chain is built from TRBV5-1 and TRBJ2-3; TRBD1 is a possible D gene (6 bases). The CDR3 is 16 amino acids. Germline V gene data show CDR1 as SGHRS and CDR2 as YFSETQ. Trimming took 0 bases from V and 5 from J, leaving 16 bases between them. The CDR3 DNA sequence: TGCGCCAGCAGCTTGGGGAACAGGGTTGGAGAAGATACGCAGTATTTT. This encodes CASSLGNRVGEDTQYF.

The genes are TRBV25-1 and TRBJ2-7; the match to TRBD2 covers 7 bases. The CDR3 runs 14 residues. Germline V gene lookup returns CDR1 MGHDK and CDR2 SYGVNS. V gave up 3 bases and J gave up 1 base; unmatched junction bases: 3. The CDR3 here is CASSEGGGSYEQYF. The CDR3 DNA follows: TGTGCCAGCAGTGAGGGCGGGGGTTCCTACGAGCAGTACTTC.

The rearrangement uses TRBV29-1 and TRBJ2-7; maybe TRBD2 (6 bases). The germline V gene has CDR1 SQVTM and CDR2 ANQGSEA. Trimming removed 3 bases from V and 5 bases from J, with 14 bases in between. The CDR3 length is 13 residues. The CDR3 sequence is CSVDGGHVDEQYF. CDR3 nucleotides: TGCAGCGTTGATGGAGGGCATGTCGACGAGCAGTACTTC.

The rearrangement joins TRBV7-2 to TRBJ2-2; TRBD2 matches at 13 bases. Losses at the gene ends were 1 base for V and 6 bases for J; bases not matched to a gene: 11. The germline V gene has CDR1 SGHTA and CDR2 FQGNSA. CDR3 size: 19 residues. CDR3 DNA: TGTGCCAGCAGCTTAGTAGGACTAGCGGGGGCCGGAACCCCCGGGGAGCTGTTTTTT. Encoded protein: CASSLVGLAGAGTPGELFF.

This chain connects TRBV27 to TRBJ1-2; D might be TRBD1 (6 bases). Deletions cut 5 bases from V and 8 bases from J, with 27 bases between. The CDR3 has 17 residues. Germline CDR1 is MNHEY and CDR2 is SMNVEV (reference sequence). The CDR3 DNA follows: TGTGCCAGCAGTCGAACCTGGGGGGGGCGCGGGGAGTACGGCTACACCTTC. It translates to CASSRTWGGRGEYGYTF.